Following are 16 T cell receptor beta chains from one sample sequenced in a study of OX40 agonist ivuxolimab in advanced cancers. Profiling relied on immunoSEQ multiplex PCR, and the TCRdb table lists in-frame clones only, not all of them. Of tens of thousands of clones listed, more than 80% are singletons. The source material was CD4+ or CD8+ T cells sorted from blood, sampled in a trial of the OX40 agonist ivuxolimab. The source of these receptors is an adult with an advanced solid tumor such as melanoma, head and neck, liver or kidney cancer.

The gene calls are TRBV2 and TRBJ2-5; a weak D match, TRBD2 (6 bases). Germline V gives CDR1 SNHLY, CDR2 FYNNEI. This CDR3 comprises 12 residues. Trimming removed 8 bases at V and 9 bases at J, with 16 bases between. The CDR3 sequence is CASRDFVESQYF. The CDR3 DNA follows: TGTGCCAGCCGGGACTTCGTCGAGTCCCAGTACTTC.

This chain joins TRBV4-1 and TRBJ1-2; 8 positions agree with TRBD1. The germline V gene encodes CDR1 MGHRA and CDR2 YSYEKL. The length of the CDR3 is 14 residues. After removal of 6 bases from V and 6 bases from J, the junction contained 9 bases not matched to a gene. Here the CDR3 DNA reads TGCGCCAGCAGACCGACAGGGGACAGTCATGGCTACACCTTC. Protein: CASRPTGDSHGYTF.

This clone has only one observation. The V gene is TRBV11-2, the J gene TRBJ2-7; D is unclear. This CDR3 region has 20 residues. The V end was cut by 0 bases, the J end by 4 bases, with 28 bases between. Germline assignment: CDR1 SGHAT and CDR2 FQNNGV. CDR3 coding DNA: TGTGCCAGCAGCTTAGATGGGTTTGGTTCTGCGGCTAGATTTAAATACGAGCAGTACTTC. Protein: CASSLDGFGSAARFKYEQYF.

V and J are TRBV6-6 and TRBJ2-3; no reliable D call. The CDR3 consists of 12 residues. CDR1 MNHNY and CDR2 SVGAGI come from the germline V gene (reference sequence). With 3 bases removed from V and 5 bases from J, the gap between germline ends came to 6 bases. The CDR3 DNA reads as TGTGCCAGCAGTTATAGTGAAGATACGCAGTATTTT. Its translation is CASSYSEDTQYF.

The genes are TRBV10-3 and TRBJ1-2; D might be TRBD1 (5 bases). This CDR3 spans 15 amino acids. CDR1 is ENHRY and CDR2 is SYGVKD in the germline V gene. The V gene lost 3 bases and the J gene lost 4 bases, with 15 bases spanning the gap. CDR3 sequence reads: CAISDVVTGPYGYTF. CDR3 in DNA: TGTGCCATCAGTGATGTAGTCACGGGACCCTATGGCTACACCTTC.

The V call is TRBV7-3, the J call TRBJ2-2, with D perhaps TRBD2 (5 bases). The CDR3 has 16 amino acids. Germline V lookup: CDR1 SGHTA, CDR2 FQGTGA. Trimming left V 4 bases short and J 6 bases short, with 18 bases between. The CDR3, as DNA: TGTGCCAGCAGCTCGTTCGGAGGACTCAGCCCCGGGGAGCTGTTTTTT. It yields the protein CASSSFGGLSPGELFF.

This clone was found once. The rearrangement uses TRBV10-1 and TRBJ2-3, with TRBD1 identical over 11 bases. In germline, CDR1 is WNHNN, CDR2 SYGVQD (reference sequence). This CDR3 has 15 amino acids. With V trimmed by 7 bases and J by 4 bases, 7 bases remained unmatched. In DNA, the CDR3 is TGCGCCAGCACTCCGGGACAGGGGGTGTCAGATACGCAGTATTTT. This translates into CASTPGQGVSDTQYF.

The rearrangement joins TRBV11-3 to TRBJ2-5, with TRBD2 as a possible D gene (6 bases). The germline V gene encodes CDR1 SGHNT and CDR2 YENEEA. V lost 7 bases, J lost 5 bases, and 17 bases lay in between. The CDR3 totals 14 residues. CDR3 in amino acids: CASTSGTQRETQYF. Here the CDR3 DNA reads TGTGCCAGCACTTCCGGGACTCAAAGGGAGACCCAGTACTTC.

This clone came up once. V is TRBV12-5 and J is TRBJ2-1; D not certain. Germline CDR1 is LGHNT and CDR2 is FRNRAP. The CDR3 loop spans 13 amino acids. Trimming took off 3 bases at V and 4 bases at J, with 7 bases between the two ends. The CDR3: CASGLGLYNEQFF. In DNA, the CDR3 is TGTGCTAGTGGTTTAGGGCTTTACAATGAGCAGTTCTTC.

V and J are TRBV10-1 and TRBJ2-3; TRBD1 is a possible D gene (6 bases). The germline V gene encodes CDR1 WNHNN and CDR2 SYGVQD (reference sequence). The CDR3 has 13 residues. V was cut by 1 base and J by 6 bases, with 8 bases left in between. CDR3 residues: CASSEYRVDTQYF. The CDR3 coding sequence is TGCGCCAGCAGTGAGTACAGGGTGGATACGCAGTATTTT.

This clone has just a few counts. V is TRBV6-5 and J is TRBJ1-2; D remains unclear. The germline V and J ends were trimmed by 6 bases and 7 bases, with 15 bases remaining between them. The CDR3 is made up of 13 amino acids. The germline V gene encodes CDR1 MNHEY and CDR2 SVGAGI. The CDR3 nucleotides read TGTGCCAGCAGCTCCCGTCTTAGAGCTGGCTACACCTTC. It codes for CASSSRLRAGYTF.

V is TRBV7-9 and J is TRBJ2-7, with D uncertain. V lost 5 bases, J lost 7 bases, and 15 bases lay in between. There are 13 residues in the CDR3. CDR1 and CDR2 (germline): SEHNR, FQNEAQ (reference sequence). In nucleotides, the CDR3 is TGTGCCAGCAGCCCCCCCAACCCGGAGGAGCAGTACTTC. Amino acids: CASSPPNPEEQYF.

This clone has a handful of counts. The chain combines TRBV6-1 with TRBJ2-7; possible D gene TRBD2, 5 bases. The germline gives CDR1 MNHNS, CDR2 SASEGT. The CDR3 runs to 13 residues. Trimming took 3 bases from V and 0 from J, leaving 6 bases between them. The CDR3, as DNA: TGTGCCAGCAGTGATGACTACTCCTACGAGCAGTACTTC. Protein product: CASSDDYSYEQYF.

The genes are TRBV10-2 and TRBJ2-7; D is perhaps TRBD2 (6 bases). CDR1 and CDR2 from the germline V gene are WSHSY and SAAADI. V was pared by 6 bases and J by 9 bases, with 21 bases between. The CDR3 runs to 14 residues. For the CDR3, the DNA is TGCGCCAGCAGCACAGGAGGGCGCTCTGGTAGGCAGTACTTC. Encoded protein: CASSTGGRSGRQYF.

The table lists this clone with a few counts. CDR3 in DNA: TGTGCCAGCAGTTACTCGTATGCGTCTGGGGATGGCTACACCTTC. Its protein is CASSYSYASGDGYTF. V and J are TRBV6-5 and TRBJ1-2; D remains ambiguous. The ends were cut back, 0 bases at V and 6 bases at J, with 14 bases in the middle. This CDR3 is built from 15 residues. Germline V gene lookup returns CDR1 MNHEY and CDR2 SVGAGI.

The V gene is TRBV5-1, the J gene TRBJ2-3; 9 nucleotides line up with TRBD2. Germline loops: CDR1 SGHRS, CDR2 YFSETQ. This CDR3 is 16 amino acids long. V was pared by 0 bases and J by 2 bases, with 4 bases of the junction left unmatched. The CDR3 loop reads CASSLGLAGTTDTQYF. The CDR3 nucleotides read TGCGCCAGCAGCTTGGGTCTAGCGGGGACCACAGATACGCAGTATTTT.